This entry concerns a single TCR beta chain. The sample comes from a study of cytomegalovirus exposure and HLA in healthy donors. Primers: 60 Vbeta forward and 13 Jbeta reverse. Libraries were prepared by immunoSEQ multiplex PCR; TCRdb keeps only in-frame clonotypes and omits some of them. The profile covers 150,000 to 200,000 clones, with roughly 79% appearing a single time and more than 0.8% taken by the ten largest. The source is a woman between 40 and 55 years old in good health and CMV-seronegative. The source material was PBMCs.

The chain's CDR3 is CASSPYDVPPYNEQFF. CDR3 coding DNA: TGCGCCAGCAGCCCCTATGATGTCCCCCCATACAATGAGCAGTTCTTC. The chain carries TRBV5-1 and TRBJ2-1, with no clear D. This CDR3 is 16 amino acids long. CDR1 and CDR2 from the germline V gene are SGHRS and YFSETQ. The V and J ends lost 4 bases and 4 bases respectively, with 18 bases between them.